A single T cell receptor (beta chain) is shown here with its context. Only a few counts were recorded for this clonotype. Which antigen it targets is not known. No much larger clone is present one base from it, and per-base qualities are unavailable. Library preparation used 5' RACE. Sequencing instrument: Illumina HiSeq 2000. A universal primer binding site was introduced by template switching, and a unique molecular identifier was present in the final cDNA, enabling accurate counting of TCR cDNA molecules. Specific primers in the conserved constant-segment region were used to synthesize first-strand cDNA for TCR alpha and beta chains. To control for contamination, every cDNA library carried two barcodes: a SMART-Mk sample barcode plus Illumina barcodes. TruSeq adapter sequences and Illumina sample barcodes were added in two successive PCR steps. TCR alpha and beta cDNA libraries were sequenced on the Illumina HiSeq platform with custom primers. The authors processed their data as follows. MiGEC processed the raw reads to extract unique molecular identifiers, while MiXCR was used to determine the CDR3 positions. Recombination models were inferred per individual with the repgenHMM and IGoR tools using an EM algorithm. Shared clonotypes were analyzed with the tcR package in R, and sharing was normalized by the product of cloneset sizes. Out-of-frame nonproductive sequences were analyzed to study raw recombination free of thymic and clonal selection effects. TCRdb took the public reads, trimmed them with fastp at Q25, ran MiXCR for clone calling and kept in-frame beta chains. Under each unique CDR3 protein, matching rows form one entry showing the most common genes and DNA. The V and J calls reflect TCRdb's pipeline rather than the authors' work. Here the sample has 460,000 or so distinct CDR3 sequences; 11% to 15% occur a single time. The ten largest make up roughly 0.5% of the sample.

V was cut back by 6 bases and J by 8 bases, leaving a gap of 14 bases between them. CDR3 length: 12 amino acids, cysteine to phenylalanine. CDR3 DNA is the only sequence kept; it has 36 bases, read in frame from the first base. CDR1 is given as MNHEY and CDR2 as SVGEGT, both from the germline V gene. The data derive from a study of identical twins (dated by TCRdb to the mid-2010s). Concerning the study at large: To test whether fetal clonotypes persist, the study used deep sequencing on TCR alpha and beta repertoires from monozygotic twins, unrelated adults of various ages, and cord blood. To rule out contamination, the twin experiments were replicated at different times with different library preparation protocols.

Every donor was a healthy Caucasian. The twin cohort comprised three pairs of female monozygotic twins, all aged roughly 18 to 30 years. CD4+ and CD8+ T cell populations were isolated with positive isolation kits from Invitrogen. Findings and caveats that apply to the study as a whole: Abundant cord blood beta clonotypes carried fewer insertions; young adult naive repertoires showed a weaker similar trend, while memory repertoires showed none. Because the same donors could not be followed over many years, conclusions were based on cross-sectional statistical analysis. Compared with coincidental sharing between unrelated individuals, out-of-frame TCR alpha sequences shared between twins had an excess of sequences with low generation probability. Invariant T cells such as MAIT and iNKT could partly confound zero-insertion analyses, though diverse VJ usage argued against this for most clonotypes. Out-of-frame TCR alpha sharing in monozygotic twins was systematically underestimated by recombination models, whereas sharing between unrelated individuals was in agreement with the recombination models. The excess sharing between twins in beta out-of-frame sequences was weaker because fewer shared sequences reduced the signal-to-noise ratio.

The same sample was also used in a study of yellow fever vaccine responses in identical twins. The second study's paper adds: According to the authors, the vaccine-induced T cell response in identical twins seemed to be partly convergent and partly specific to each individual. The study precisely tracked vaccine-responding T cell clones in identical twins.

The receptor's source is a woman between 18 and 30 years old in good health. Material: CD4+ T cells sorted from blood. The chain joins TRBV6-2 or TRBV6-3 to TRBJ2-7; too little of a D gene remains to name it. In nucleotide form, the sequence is TGTGCCAGCAGCCCTTACTATTCCCAGCAGTACTTC. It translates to CASSPYYSQQYF.